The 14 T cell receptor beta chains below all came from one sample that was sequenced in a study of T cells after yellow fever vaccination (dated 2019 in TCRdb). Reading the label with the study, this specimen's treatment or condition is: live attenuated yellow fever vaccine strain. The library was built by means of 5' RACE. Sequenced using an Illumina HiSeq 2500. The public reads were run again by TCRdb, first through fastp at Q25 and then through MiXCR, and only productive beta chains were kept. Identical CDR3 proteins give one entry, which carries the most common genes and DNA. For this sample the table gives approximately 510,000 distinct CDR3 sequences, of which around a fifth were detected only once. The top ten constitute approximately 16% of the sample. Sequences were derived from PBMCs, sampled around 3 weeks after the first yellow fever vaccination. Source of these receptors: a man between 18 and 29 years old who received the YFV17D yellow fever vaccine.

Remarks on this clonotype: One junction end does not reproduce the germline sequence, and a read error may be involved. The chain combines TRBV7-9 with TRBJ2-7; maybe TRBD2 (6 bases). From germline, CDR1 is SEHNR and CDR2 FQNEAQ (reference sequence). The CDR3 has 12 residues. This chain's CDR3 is CVSRDLSYEQYF. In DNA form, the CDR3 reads TGTGTCAGCCGGGACTTATCCTACGAGCAGTACTTC.

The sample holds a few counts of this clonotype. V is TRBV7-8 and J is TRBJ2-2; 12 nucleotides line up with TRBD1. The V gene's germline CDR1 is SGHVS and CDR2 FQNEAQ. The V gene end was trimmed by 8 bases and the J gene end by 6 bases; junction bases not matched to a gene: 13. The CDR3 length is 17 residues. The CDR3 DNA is TGTGCCAGCCGCCAGGGAGTGGGGACAGGGGGCTCCGGGGAGCTGTTTTTT. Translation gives CASRQGVGTGGSGELFF.

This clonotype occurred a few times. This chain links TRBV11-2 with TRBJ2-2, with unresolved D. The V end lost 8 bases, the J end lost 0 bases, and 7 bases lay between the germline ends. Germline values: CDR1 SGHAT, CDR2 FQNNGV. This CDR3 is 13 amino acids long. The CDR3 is CASGASNTGELFF. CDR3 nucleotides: TGTGCCAGCGGCGCCTCGAACACCGGGGAGCTGTTTTTT.

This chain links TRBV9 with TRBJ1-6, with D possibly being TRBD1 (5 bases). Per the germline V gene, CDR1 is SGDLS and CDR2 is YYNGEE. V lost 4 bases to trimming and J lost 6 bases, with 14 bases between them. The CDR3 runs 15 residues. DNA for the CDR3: TGTGCCAGCAGCCCTGGACATACAGCTAATTCACCCCTCCACTTT. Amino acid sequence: CASSPGHTANSPLHF.

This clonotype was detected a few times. CDR3 in amino acids: CASRVNRSGGFTDTQYF. The CDR3 coding sequence is TGTGCCAGCAGGGTTAATCGAAGCGGGGGGTTCACAGATACGCAGTATTTT. The genes are TRBV7-8 and TRBJ2-3, with 9 positions matching TRBD2. This CDR3 is 17 amino acids long. After removal of 6 bases from V and 2 bases from J, the junction contained 12 bases not matched to a gene. Germline V gives CDR1 SGHVS, CDR2 FQNEAQ.

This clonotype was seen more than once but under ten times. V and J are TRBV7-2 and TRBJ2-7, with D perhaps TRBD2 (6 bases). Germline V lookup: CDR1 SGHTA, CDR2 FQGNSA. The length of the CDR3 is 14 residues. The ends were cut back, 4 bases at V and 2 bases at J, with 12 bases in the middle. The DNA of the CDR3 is TGTGCCAGCAGCTACGGCCCGGGGGCCTACGAGCAGTACTTC. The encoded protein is CASSYGPGAYEQYF.

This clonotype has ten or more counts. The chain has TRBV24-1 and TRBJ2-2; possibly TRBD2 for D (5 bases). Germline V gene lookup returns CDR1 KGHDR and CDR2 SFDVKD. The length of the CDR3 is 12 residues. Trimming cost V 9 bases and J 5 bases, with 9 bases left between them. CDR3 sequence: CATGLQTGELFF. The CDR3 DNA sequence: TGTGCCACCGGACTCCAAACCGGGGAGCTGTTTTTT.

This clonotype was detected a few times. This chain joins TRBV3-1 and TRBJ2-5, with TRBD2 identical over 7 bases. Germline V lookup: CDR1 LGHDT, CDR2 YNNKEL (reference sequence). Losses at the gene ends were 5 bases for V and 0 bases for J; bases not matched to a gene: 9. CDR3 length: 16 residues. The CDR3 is CASSSRLADYQETQYF. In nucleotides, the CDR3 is TGTGCCAGCAGCTCCCGACTAGCCGACTACCAAGAGACCCAGTACTTC.

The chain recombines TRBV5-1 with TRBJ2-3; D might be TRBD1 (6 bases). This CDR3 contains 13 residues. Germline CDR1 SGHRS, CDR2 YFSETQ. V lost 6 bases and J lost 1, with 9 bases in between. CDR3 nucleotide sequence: TGCGCCAGCAACAGGGTTGGCACAGATACGCAGTATTTT. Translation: CASNRVGTDTQYF. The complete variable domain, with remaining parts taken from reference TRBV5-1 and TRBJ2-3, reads KAGVTQTPRYLIKTRGQQVTLSCSPISGHRSVSWYQQTPGQGLQFLFEYFSETQRNKGNFPGRFSGRQFSNSRSEMNVSTLELGDSALYLCASNRVGTDTQYFGPGTRLTVL.

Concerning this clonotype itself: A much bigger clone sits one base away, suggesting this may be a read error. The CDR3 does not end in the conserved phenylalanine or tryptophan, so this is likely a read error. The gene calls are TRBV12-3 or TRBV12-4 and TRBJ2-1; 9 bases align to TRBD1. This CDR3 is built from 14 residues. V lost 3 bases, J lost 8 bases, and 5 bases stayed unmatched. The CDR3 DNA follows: TGTGCCAGCAGTTTTCGGGACAGGGAACATGAGCAGTTCTCC. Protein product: CASSFRDREHEQFS.

In DNA form, the CDR3 reads TGTGCCAGTAGTGATGGGAATTCACCCCTCCACTTT. It yields the protein CASSDGNSPLHF. The V call is TRBV19, the J call TRBJ1-6; unclear D gene. With 5 bases removed from V and 7 bases from J, the gap between germline ends came to 6 bases. Germline lookup yields CDR1 LNHDA and CDR2 SQIVND (reference sequence). The CDR3 has 12 amino acids.

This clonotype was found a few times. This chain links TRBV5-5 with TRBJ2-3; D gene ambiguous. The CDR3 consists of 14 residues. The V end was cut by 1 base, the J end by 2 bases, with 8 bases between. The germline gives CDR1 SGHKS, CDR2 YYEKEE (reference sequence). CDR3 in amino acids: CASSLYRDTDTQYF. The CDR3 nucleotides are TGTGCCAGCAGCTTGTATAGGGACACAGATACGCAGTATTTT.

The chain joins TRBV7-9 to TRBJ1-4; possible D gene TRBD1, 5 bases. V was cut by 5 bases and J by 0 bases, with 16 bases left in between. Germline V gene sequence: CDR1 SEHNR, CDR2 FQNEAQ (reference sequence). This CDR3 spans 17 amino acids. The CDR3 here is CASSGQTIFATNEKLFF. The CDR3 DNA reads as TGTGCCAGCAGCGGACAAACAATCTTTGCAACTAATGAAAAACTGTTTTTT.

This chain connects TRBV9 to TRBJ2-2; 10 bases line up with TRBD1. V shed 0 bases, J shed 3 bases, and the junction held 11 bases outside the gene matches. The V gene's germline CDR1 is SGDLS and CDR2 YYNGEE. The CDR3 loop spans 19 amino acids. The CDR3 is CASSVDRTGGYGDTGELFF. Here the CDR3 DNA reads TGTGCCAGCAGCGTAGATCGGACAGGGGGTTATGGAGACACCGGGGAGCTGTTTTTT. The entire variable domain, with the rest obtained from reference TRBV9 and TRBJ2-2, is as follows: DSGVTQTPKHLITATGQRVTLRCSPRSGDLSVYWYQQSLDQGLQFLIQYYNGEERAKGNILERFSAQQFPDLHSELNLSSLELGDSALYFCASSVDRTGGYGDTGELFFGEGSRLTVL.